These 16 T cell receptor beta chains share one sample of origin, sequenced in a study of OX40 agonist ivuxolimab in advanced cancers. The library was prepared using the immunoSEQ multiplex PCR assay. The source is immuneACCESS, and TCRdb retained only in-frame sequences with V and J called. Part of the clones is not carried over; for the studies checked, unresolved V genes explain less than half of this, and the remainder is unexplained. Present in this sample are about 60,000 clones, over 75% of which were seen just once. More than 0.8% of the sample comes from the top ten. The sample in question was CD4+ or CD8+ T cells sorted from blood, obtained in a trial of the OX40 agonist ivuxolimab. Receptor source: an adult with an advanced solid tumor such as melanoma, head and neck, liver or kidney cancer.

The chain is built from TRBV4-3 and TRBJ1-4, with no clear D. The germline CDR1 and CDR2 sequences are LGHNA and YSLEER. The CDR3 length is 14 residues. V lost 7 bases and J lost 8, with 17 bases in between. The CDR3 DNA reads as TGCGCCAGCACCGTAGGGTTGGAAGTCGAAAAACTGTTTTTT. Its protein product is CASTVGLEVEKLFF.

The rearrangement uses TRBV19 and TRBJ1-5; 7 bases map to TRBD1. Germline V gene lookup returns CDR1 LNHDA and CDR2 SQIVND (reference sequence). The CDR3 covers 17 residues. V lost 5 bases to trimming and J lost 4 bases; unmatched junction nucleotides: 14. CDR3 amino acids: CASSGRGGQSGNQPQHF. CDR3 nucleotides: TGTGCCAGTAGTGGGAGAGGGGGACAGAGTGGTAATCAGCCCCAGCATTTT.

This chain connects TRBV5-1 to TRBJ2-2; D remains ambiguous. The CDR3 runs 15 residues. V lost 0 bases and J lost 11, with 17 bases in between. Germline loops: CDR1 SGHRS, CDR2 YFSETQ. CDR3 in DNA: TGCGCCAGCAGCTTGGAGGCGGTGTCAGTAGGAGAGCTGTTTTTT. Its translation: CASSLEAVSVGELFF.

The V and J genes are TRBV28 and TRBJ2-7; tentatively, D is TRBD2 (5 bases). V gave up 7 bases and J gave up 1 base, with 8 bases separating them. Germline CDR1 and CDR2: MDHEN and SYDVKM. The CDR3 runs 12 residues. The CDR3 DNA sequence: TGTGCCAGCAAAGAGGGTTCCTACGAGCAGTACTTC. This sequence encodes CASKEGSYEQYF.

The chain links TRBV10-2 to TRBJ1-4; D not resolved. Germline CDR1 WSHSY, CDR2 SAAADI. The CDR3 runs 13 residues. Trimming stripped 9 bases from V and 8 bases from J, with 16 bases between. CDR3 region: CASTLLLGEKLFF. The CDR3 DNA sequence: TGCGCCAGTACTCTTTTGCTCGGCGAAAAACTGTTTTTT.

The gene calls are TRBV4-2 and TRBJ2-3; D possibly corresponds to TRBD2 (6 bases). Deletions cut 0 bases from V and 2 bases from J, with 9 bases between. CDR3 length: 15 residues. Germline V gene lookup returns CDR1 LGHNA and CDR2 YNFKEQ. This chain's CDR3 is CASSQDRTTTDTQYF. CDR3 DNA: TGTGCCAGCAGCCAAGACAGGACTACCACAGATACGCAGTATTTT.

The sample holds one count of this clone. The J gene is TRBJ1-1, the V gene TRBV6-6; 11 bases map to TRBD1. V lost 7 bases, J lost 4 bases, and 11 bases stayed unmatched. CDR1 MNHNY and CDR2 SVGAGI come from the germline V gene (reference sequence). The CDR3 length is 16 residues. DNA of the CDR3: TGTGCCAGCACCAAAAGGAGGGGGACAGGGGGCACTGAAGCTTTCTTT. Translation gives CASTKRRGTGGTEAFF.

V is TRBV18 and J is TRBJ1-1; D unresolved. The CDR3 covers 12 residues. V was trimmed by 6 bases and J by 0 bases, leaving 5 bases between them. CDR1 and CDR2 from the germline V gene are KGHSH and LQKENI. This chain's CDR3 is CASSPMNTEAFF. The CDR3 DNA reads TGTGCCAGCTCCCCAATGAACACTGAAGCTTTCTTT. Using reference TRBV18 and TRBJ1-1 for the parts outside the CDR3, the full variable domain is NAGVMQNPRHLVRRRGQEARLRCSPMKGHSHVYWYRQLPEEGLKFMVYLQKENIIDESGMPKERFSAEFPKEGPSILRIQQVVRGDSAAYFCASSPMNTEAFFGQGTRLTVV.

This clone was observed a few times. The rearrangement uses TRBV9 and TRBJ1-1; D unresolved. CDR3 size: 14 residues. The V end lost 3 bases, the J end lost 1 base, and 10 bases lay between the germline ends. Germline CDR1 and CDR2: SGDLS and YYNGEE. This CDR3 reads CASSASLQNTEAFF. The CDR3 region has the DNA TGTGCCAGCAGCGCCTCACTCCAGAACACTGAAGCTTTCTTT.

The chain recombines TRBV5-6 with TRBJ1-1; 7 nucleotides agree with TRBD1. Per germline, CDR1 SGHDT and CDR2 YYEEEE. The CDR3 contains 16 residues. Germline trimming cut 6 bases from V and 0 bases from J; bases unmatched to any gene: 11. This chain's CDR3 is CASTKTGERMNTEAFF. CDR3 coding DNA: TGTGCCAGCACCAAAACAGGGGAGAGGATGAACACTGAAGCTTTCTTT.

The rearrangement links TRBV18 to TRBJ1-1; D is unclear. Per the germline V gene, CDR1 is KGHSH and CDR2 is LQKENI. The CDR3 totals 14 residues. The V gene lost 8 bases and the J gene lost 0 bases, with 13 bases spanning the gap. CDR3 region: CASRTQTVNTEAFF. Here the CDR3 DNA reads TGTGCCAGCCGAACCCAAACAGTGAACACTGAAGCTTTCTTT. The variable domain in full, completed from reference TRBV18 and TRBJ1-1, reads NAGVMQNPRHLVRRRGQEARLRCSPMKGHSHVYWYRQLPEEGLKFMVYLQKENIIDESGMPKERFSAEFPKEGPSILRIQQVVRGDSAAYFCASRTQTVNTEAFFGQGTRLTVV.

This clone was detected a few times. The chain uses TRBV9 and TRBJ2-2; the D gene is possibly TRBD1 (6 bases). Germline V gene sequence: CDR1 SGDLS, CDR2 YYNGEE. The CDR3 length is 15 residues. Deletions cut 0 bases from V and 4 bases from J, with 10 bases between. Written as DNA, the CDR3 is TGTGCCAGCAGCGTAGGGACAGTAGGCACCGGGGAGCTGTTTTTT. It specifies CASSVGTVGTGELFF.

The count of this clone is one. This chain joins TRBV4-2 and TRBJ2-1; D is perhaps TRBD1 (5 bases). Deletions cut 0 bases from V and 1 base from J, with 10 bases between. Germline V gene lookup returns CDR1 LGHNA and CDR2 YNFKEQ. The CDR3 extends over 16 amino acids. The CDR3 nucleotides read TGTGCCAGCAGCCAAGAAACAGGTATTTCCTACAATGAGCAGTTCTTC. Translating gives CASSQETGISYNEQFF.

The chain employs TRBV7-8 and TRBJ2-1; TRBD1 agrees at 10 bases. Germline assignment: CDR1 SGHVS and CDR2 FQNEAQ. The junction had 12 bases not matched to a gene; V was cut back by 4 bases and J by 3 bases. There are 18 residues in the CDR3. For the CDR3, the DNA is TGTGCCAGCAGCTCACGGGACAGGGGATTTATCCGCTACAATGAGCAGTTCTTC. Translating it yields CASSSRDRGFIRYNEQFF.

The sample holds one count of this clone. V is TRBV18 and J is TRBJ1-5, with TRBD1 identical over 11 bases. Trimming cost V 4 bases and J 6 bases; bases outside gene matches: 2. Germline-derived CDR1 and CDR2 are KGHSH and LQKENI. The CDR3 extends over 14 amino acids. The CDR3, as DNA: TGTGCCAGCTCACAGGACAGGGGGCTTCAGCCCCAGCATTTT. Its translation: CASSQDRGLQPQHF.

As regards this clone: Other nucleotide sequences in the sample specify the same CDR3. This chain joins TRBV30 and TRBJ1-2; unclear D gene. CDR3 length equals 14 residues. CDR1 is GTSNPN, CDR2 SVGIG, per germline (reference sequence). The V end was cut by 3 bases, the J end by 0 bases, with 11 bases between. CDR3 loop: CAWSAHRANYGYTF. CDR3 nucleotide sequence: TGTGCCTGGAGCGCACACCGAGCTAACTATGGCTACACCTTC.